This T cell receptor (beta chain) was found in a study of cytotoxic CD8 clonotypes in ibrutinib-treated CLL. Sequenced by immunoSEQ multiplex PCR; TCRdb stores in-frame clones only, minus some. This repertoire shows over 100,000 clones, approximately 85% found once; its top ten account for roughly 1.9%. Germline V gene data show CDR1 as MNHNY and CDR2 as SVGAGI (reference sequence). V was pared by 4 bases and J by 5 bases, with 15 bases between. The CDR3 runs 14 residues. This clone was picked up a small number of times. This clonotype originated in a human donor with chronic lymphocytic leukemia. V gene TRBV6-6 combines with J gene TRBJ2-7; a possible D gene is TRBD1 (5 bases). Sequences were derived from PBMCs, sampled after 24 months of ibrutinib treatment. The CDR3 protein is CASSLVPGADEQYF. In DNA form, the CDR3 reads TGTGCCAGCAGTTTGGTTCCTGGGGCGGACGAGCAGTACTTC.